This T cell receptor beta chain was profiled in a study of blood T cell repertoires in COVID-19. Across the study: Samples of COVID-19 (acute and convalescent) were obtained from the United States, Italy and Spain. Sources were T cells, B-cell-depleted T cells, or PBMCs; the material itself was cDNA or gDNA.

Per the original data handling: Nucleated cell number was recorded as an estimate derived from reference gene primer amplification. The data were produced by immunoSEQ multiplex PCR, yet TCRdb's version contains in-frame clones alone and is incomplete. V and J calls and clone size are those listed in that table; D and trimming were worked out from the DNA. The sample holds roughly 100,000 clones; about 90% are singletons and the top ten take 4.2%. This CDR3 comprises 14 residues. The J segment lost 4 bases and the V segment lost 4 bases, leaving 1 base of the junction unmatched. The germline V gene has CDR1 SEHNR and CDR2 FQNEAQ (reference sequence).

The sequence came from a man younger than 30 with acute or convalescent COVID-19. The source material was peripheral blood. V is TRBV7-9 and J is TRBJ1-2; 12 bases agree with TRBD1. The CDR3 region is CASSSGQGAYGYTF. The CDR3 region has the DNA TGTGCCAGCAGCTCGGGACAGGGGGCCTATGGCTACACCTTC.